This T cell receptor (beta chain) was identified in a study of CD8 T cells in Susac syndrome. Findings and caveats of the study: The number of individuals included in the study's TCR sequencing and HLA analysis was acknowledged as relatively small.

V shed 2 bases and J shed 5 bases, with 5 bases lying between them. The germline gives CDR1 KGHSH, CDR2 LQKENI. This CDR3 has 12 residues. In the case of this clonotype: Its antigen is undetermined.

With random hexamers, about 0.45 to 1 ug RNA was reverse transcribed. Across 54 Vbeta and 13 Jbeta, immunoSEQ multiplex PCR amplified TCR beta CDR3. MiXCR was run by TCRdb on the immunoSEQ multiplex PCR reads, yielding one entry per CDR3 protein. The top ten hold around 0.1% of the sample, which has 120,000 or so distinct CDR3 sequences, around 95% seen once. Peripheral blood CD8+ and CD4+ T cells were profiled by TCR beta sequencing. This chain uses TRBV18 with TRBJ2-3; maybe TRBD2 (5 bases). Source material: CD4+ T cells from PBMCs. The sequence was obtained from a human donor in good health. The DNA of the CDR3 is TGTGCCAGCTCACCAGAGGGAGATACGCAGTATTTT. Protein: CASSPEGDTQYF.